This T cell receptor (beta chain) was profiled in a study of T cell responses to AZD1222 COVID-19 vaccine. V was pared by 3 bases and J by 3 bases, with 12 bases between. The CDR3 contains 15 residues. In germline, CDR1 is MNHEY, CDR2 SVGAGI. This clone turned up a few times. Its antigen is unknown. Assay used: immunoSEQ multiplex PCR; TCRdb lists only in-frame clones, some missing. This table has about 170,000 clones, 75% to 90% appearing once. Study findings and constraints: Seropositive status at baseline applied to only five to seven AZD1222 recipients. Dominant CD4 TCR responses targeted spike regions 160-218 and 743-854. Repertoire sampling was restricted to post-peak T cell response timepoints. Possibly, clonal diversity was underestimated; donors were largely white British and included more females.

The sequencing used peripheral blood, collected 28 days after the second dose of the MenACWY control vaccine. The sequence derives from an adult who received the MenACWY meningococcal vaccine as a control. The chain uses TRBV6-5 and TRBJ2-1; D assignment may be TRBD1 or TRBD2 (5 bases each). CDR3 in amino acids: CASSYSGTVYNEQFF. The CDR3 coding sequence is TGTGCCAGCAGTTATTCGGGGACGGTCTACAATGAGCAGTTCTTC.